The rows below give T cell receptor beta chains drawn from one sample of a study of shared clonotypes between healthy human individuals. Clones were read by immunoSEQ multiplex PCR, and TCRdb kept only the in-frame ones, dropping some. The top ten hold 0.3% to 0.45% of the sample, which has about 2.3 million clones, 85% to 95% seen once. Sequenced sample: naive CD4+ T cells from PBMCs. All receptors come from a man younger than 35 in good health. Some clones in this sample may be carry-over from other donors' samples. Both conserved end residues are trimmed from each CDR3.

J gene,V gene,CDR3 protein
TRBJ2-3,TRBV4-3,ASSLQGGWASTDTQY
TRBJ1-4,TRBV6-5,ASSINRGVQEKLF
TRBJ2-7,TRBV11-2,ASSSWTGTYEQY
TRBJ2-5,TRBV30,AWMSGVGGETQY
TRBJ2-3,TRBV6-5,ASSWGLAGAVDTQY
TRBJ1-5,TRBV7-9,ASSLEGRTGGPNQPQH
TRBJ2-5,TRBV27,ASSFRAGGYQETQY
TRBJ2-5,TRBV6-1,ASSTRDNFQETQY
TRBJ1-2,TRBV15,ATSRDVGRGYGYT
TRBJ2-3,TRBV2,ASSEALTWTSGRWDTQY
TRBJ2-7,TRBV25-1,ASSEIGGGKDEQY
TRBJ2-1,TRBV28,ASSSSTSGRGGEQF
TRBJ2-1,TRBV29-1,SVRQGKRSYNEQF
TRBJ1-1,TRBV2,ASLLGTGNTEAF
TRBJ2-2,TRBV19,ASSIARGTGELF
TRBJ2-2,TRBV9,ASSRLAGYTGELF
TRBJ2-6,TRBV6-5,ASSPPGAGANVLT
TRBJ2-2,TRBV4-1,ASSQNLAGGAGAGELF
TRBJ2-1,TRBV7-9,ASSLRMSSYNEQF
TRBJ2-5,TRBV5-1,ASSLVRADQETQY
TRBJ2-7,TRBV5-6,ASSLGAVVSGTNPWEQY
TRBJ2-4,TRBV4-2,ASSHVFGPGADLAKNIQY
TRBJ2-5,TRBV20-1,SARVRAQY
TRBJ1-4,TRBV7-2,ASSPNGATNEKLF
TRBJ2-2,TRBV19,ASSTWDFTGELF
TRBJ1-1,TRBV18,ASSQGQRDTEAF
TRBJ2-3,TRBV2,ASTWLAGTDTQY